The sequence of this TCR beta chain was determined in a study of OX40 agonist ivuxolimab in advanced cancers. Data came from immunoSEQ multiplex PCR; TCRdb stores just in-frame clones and leaves some out. The table shows roughly 60,000 clones, with 70% to 90% occurring only once. The CDR3 runs to 13 residues. V dropped 6 bases and J dropped 6; count of bases not matched to a gene: 4. CDR1 MNHEY and CDR2 SVGAGI come from the germline V gene. The starting material was CD4+ or CD8+ T cells sorted from blood, obtained in a trial of the OX40 agonist ivuxolimab. The clonotype originates from an adult with an advanced solid tumor such as melanoma, head and neck, liver or kidney cancer. V is TRBV6-5 and J is TRBJ2-1; TRBD2 matches at 8 bases. The CDR3 spells CASSLSGSNEQFF. The CDR3 nucleotides are TGTGCCAGCAGCCTAAGCGGGAGCAATGAGCAGTTCTTC.